What follows is one TCR beta chain and its context. The antigen is unknown. This specimen comes from a study of cytomegalovirus exposure and HLA in healthy donors. Study results and limitations: It was taken for granted in presence/absence analyses that sequencing depth across donors was roughly uniform.

The PCR used 60 Vbeta and 13 Jbeta primers. Per the authors' pipeline: A follow-up analysis tallied tens of millions of unique TCR beta chains, some 9.9 million shared. The table came from immunoSEQ multiplex PCR; TCRdb's copy has only in-frame clones and leaves some out. V and J calls and clone size are as listed in that table; D and trimming were resolved from the DNA. The data contain approximately 120,000 clones, 73% of them singletons. The source is a man aged 55-75 years in good health and CMV-seropositive. The sequenced material came from PBMCs.

This CDR3 is CASSQKGTSGQLSYNEQFF. The CDR3 bases are TGCGCCAGCAGCCAAAAAGGGACTAGCGGTCAACTCTCCTACAATGAGCAGTTCTTC. The chain uses TRBV4-1 and TRBJ2-1; 11 bases map to TRBD2. This CDR3 contains 19 residues. V lost 2 bases, J lost 0 bases, and 9 bases stayed unmatched. Germline CDR1 is MGHRA and CDR2 is YSYEKL.